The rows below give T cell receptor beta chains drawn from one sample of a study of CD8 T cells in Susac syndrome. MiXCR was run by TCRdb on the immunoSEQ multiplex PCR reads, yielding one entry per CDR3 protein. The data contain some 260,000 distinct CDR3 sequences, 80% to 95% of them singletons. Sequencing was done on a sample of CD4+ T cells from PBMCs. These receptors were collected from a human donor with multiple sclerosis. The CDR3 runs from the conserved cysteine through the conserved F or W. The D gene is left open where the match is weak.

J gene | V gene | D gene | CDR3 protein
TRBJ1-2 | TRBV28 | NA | CASSQPTGGAGGYTF
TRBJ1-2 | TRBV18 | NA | CASSPRDEGLYGYTF
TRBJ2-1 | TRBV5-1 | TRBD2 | CASSTGGAQGRFF
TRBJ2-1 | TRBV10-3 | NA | CAISVGGDEQFF
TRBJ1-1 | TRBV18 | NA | CASSPRDRTEAFF
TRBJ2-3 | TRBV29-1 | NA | CSAEPGGRRVNTQYF
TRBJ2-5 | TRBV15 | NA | CATSRDGETQYF
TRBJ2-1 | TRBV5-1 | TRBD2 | CASSPYPLAGGDNEQFF
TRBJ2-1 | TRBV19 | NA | CASSMLQGGEQFF
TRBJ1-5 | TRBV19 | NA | CASSSTGHQPQHF
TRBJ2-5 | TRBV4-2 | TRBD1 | CASSQSPPTGGGETQYF
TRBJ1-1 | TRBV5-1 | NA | CASSLGNPNTEAFF
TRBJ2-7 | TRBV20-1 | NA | CSASSAQDSYEQYF
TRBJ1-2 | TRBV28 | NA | CASRAEGVGYTF
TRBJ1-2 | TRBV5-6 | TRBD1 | CASSLVDRAGYGYTF
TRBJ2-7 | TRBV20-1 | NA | CSARVPGLPSYEQYF
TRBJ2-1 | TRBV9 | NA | CASSLPGVNEQFF
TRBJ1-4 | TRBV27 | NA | CASSLQGLGEKLFF
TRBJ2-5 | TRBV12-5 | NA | CASGREEETQYF
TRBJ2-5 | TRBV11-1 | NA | CASSNTGIETQYF
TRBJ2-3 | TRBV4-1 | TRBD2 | CASSQPTSGRRTQYF
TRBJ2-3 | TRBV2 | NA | CASSGRLASTDTQYF
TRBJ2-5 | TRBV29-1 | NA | CSVYGQDQETQYF
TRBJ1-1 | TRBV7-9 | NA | CASSASLGAMNTEAFF
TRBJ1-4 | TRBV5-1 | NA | CASSLGQAATNEKLFF
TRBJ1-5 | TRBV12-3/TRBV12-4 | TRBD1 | CASSLGQGTEGNQPQHF
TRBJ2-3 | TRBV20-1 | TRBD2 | CSAFIAGGTDTQYF
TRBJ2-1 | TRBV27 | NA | CASSLSFRPDNEQFF
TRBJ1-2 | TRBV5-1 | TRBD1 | CASSTTDRGRIYTF
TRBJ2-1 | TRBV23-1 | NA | CASSQSKRESSYNEQFF
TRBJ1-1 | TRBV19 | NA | CASSIYGGNTEAFF
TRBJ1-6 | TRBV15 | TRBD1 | CATSGRGQANSPLHF
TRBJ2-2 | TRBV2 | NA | CASSYRSTNTGELFF
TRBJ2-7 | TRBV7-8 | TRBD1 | CASSPFEQGNEQYF
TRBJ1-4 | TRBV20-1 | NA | CSARRWLPDEKLFF
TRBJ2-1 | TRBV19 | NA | CASSSNRVVVVNEQFF
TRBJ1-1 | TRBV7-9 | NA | CASSPPPGNTEAFF
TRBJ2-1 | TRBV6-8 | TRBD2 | CASSRTSGTRDEQFF
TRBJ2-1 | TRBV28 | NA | CASSSSNQDEQFF
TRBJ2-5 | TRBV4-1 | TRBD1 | CASSRAGTGGDETQYF
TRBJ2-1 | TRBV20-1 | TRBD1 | CSARTGGGVNEQFF
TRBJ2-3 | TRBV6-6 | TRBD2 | CASSPLAGFTDTQYF
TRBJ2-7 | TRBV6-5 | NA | CASGEGGRRSYEQYF
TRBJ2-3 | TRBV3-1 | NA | CASKATDTQYF
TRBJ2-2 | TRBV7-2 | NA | CATPGGARNTGELFF
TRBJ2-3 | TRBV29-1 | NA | CSAWDSRPRLDTQYF
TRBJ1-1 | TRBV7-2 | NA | CASSLFGTPNTEAFF
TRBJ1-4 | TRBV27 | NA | CASTSGAGAEKLFF
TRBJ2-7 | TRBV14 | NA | CASSRDHYEQYF
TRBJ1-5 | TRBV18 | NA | CASSLNQGSNQPQHF